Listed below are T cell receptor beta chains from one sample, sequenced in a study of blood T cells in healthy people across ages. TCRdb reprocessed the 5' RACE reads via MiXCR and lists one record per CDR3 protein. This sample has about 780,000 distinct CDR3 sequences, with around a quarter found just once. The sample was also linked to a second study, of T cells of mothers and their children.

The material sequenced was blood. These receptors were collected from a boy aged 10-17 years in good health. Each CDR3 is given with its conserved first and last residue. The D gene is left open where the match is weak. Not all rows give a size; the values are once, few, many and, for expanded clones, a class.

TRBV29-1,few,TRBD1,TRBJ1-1,TGCAGCGTTGATACCCGGGACAGGGGGAACACTGAAGCTTTCTTT,CSVDTRDRGNTEAFF
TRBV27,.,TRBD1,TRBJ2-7,TGTGCCAGCAGACGCAGGACAGGGCCGTGGGACGAGCAGTACTTC,CASRRRTGPWDEQYF
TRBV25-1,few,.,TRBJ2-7,TGTGCCAGCAGTGAAGTTGGGCGCCCCCACGAGCAGTACTTC,CASSEVGRPHEQYF
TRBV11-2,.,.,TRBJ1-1,TGTGCCAGCAGCTCACTGGGGGGAGGCACTGAAGCTTTCTTT,CASSSLGGGTEAFF
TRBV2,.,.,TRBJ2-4,TGTGCCATGACAGGCTCCAAAAACATTCAGTACTTC,CAMTGSKNIQYF
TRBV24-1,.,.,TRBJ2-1,TGTGCCACCAGTGATTCCTCCGGGACCGCTGGGTCCTACAATGAGCAGTTCTTC,CATSDSSGTAGSYNEQFF
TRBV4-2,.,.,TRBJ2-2,TGTGCCAGCAGCCAAGATCTCAGGGAAGGCGGGGAGCTGTTTTTT,CASSQDLREGGELFF
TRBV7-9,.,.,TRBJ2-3,TGTGCCAGCAGCCATGACGCGAGTACGCAGTATTTT,CASSHDASTQYF
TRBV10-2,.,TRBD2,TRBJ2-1,TGCGCCAGTGAGTCCGCGGGAGGGAACTACAATGAGCAGTTCTTC,CASESAGGNYNEQFF
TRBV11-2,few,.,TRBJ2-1,TGTGCCAGCAGCCCTGGGGGGATAAACAGGGGTTGGTTCTTC,CASSPGGINRGWFF
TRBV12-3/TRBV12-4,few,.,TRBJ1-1,TGTGCCAGCAGTTCACAGGGTGGATTTGAAGCTTTCTTT,CASSSQGGFEAFF
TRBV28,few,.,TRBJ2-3,TGTGCCAGCAGTCCCCAGGGCGGCCGCACAGATACGCAGTATTTT,CASSPQGGRTDTQYF
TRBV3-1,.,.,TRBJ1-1,TGTGCCAGCAGCCCCGAGGGAGGGACGTCTGAAGCTTTCTTT,CASSPEGGTSEAFF
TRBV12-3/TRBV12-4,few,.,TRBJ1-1,TGTGCCAGCAGTTCTGTGCAGACTACAATGAACACTGAAGCTTTCTTT,CASSSVQTTMNTEAFF
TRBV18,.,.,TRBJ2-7,TGTGCCAGCTCCCAGAGTCGAGGGTCCTACGAGCAGTACTTC,CASSQSRGSYEQYF
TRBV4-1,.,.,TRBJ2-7,TGCGCCAGCAGCCAAGGGTGGGTTCGGGGGATCTACGAGCAGTACTTC,CASSQGWVRGIYEQYF
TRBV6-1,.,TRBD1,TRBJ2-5,TGTGCCAGCAGTCCGGGACAGGGGGCAAAGAGGGTAGAGACCCAGTACTTC,CASSPGQGAKRVETQYF
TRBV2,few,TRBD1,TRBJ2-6,TGTGCCAGCAGGACCAGGGACAGTGGGGCCAACGTCCTGACTTTC,CASRTRDSGANVLTF
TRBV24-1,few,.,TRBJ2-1,TGTGCCACCAGTGATCCCCGGGCCGGGAGCTCCTACAATGAGCAGTTCTTC,CATSDPRAGSSYNEQFF
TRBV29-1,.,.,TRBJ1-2,TGCAGCGTTGAGAAGAAGGGAGGTGCGTCCACCTTC,CSVEKKGGASTF
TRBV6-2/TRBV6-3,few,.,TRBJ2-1,TGTGCCAGCAGTACCGGGCCCTTCGGGAATGAGCAGTTCTTC,CASSTGPFGNEQFF
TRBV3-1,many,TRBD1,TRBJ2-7,TGTGCCAGCAGCGAAGGGACAGGCAGCTCCTACGAGCAGTACTTC,CASSEGTGSSYEQYF
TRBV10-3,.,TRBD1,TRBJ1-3,TGTGCCATCAGTTCTCTCCCACAGGGGGAACCTGGAAACACCATATATTTT,CAISSLPQGEPGNTIYF
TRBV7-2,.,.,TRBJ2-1,TGTGCCAGCAGCTCCCTCCCGGGGACGGGGTTCAATGAGCAGTTCTTC,CASSSLPGTGFNEQFF
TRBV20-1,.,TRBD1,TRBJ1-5,TGCAGTGCTGAAGAGTCGACAGGGGCTGGACAGCCCCAGCATTTT,CSAEESTGAGQPQHF
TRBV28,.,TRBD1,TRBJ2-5,TGTGCCAGCAGCCCCGGACAGGTCCAAGAGACCCAGTACTTC,CASSPGQVQETQYF
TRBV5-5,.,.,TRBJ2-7,TGTGCCAGCAGCTTGTTGGCCAGCTCGGGGCAGTACTTC,CASSLLASSGQYF
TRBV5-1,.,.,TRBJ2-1,TGCGCCAGCAGCTTGGCAGTTACTTCCTACAATGAGCAGTTCTTC,CASSLAVTSYNEQFF
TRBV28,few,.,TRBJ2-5,TGTGCCAGCAGTTTAATACAGGGAGTATCAGAGACCCAGTACTTC,CASSLIQGVSETQYF
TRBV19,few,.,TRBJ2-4,TGTGCCAGTAGTATAGGTCCGGAACCGGGGAACATTCAGTACTTC,CASSIGPEPGNIQYF
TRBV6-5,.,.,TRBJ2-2,TGTGCCAGCAGAGCCGGGGCTTTGACCGGGGAGCTGTTTTTT,CASRAGALTGELFF
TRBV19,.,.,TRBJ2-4,TGTGCCAGTAGTATGGGATTCGGTGATCTAGCCAAAAACATTCAGTACTTC,CASSMGFGDLAKNIQYF
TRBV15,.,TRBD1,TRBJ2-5,TGTGCCACCAGCAGGGACAGACAGGGGGCTCAAGAGACCCAGTACTTC,CATSRDRQGAQETQYF
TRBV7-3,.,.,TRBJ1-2,TGTGCCAGCAGCTTCCCGCAGGGTGATGGCTACACCTTC,CASSFPQGDGYTF
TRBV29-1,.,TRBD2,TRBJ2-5,TGCAGCATCGGGACTAGCGGTTTGGAGCAGTACTTC,CSIGTSGLEQYF
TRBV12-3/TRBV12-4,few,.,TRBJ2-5,TGTGCCAGCAGCGGCTTACAGAGGGAGACCCAGTACTTC,CASSGLQRETQYF
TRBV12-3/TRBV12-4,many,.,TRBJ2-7,TGTGCCAGCAGCGCTTGGGGGTCGAGTGAGCAGTACTTC,CASSAWGSSEQYF
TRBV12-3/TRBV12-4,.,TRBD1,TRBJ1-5,TGTGCCAGCAGACAGGGGACTCAGCAGCCCCAGCATTTT,CASRQGTQQPQHF
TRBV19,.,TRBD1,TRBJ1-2,TGTGCCAGTAGAGAAACCGGGACAGGACTAAACTATGGCTACACCTTC,CASRETGTGLNYGYTF
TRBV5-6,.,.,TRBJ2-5,TGTGCCAGCAGCTTGACCTTTGGGAGGGAGACCCAGTACTTC,CASSLTFGRETQYF
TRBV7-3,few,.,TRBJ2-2,TGTGCCAGCAGCTTGACAGCAAGGACCGGGGAGTTGTTTTTT,CASSLTARTGELFF
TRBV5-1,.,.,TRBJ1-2,TGCGCCAGCAGCTTGGGCCCAGGGGCGGACGGCTACACCTTC,CASSLGPGADGYTF
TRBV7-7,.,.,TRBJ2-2,TGTGCCAGCAGCTTACAGGGAATGACCGGGGAGCTGTTTTTT,CASSLQGMTGELFF
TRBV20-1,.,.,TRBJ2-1,TGCAGTGCGAGCCTAACAGGAAGCTCCTACAATGAGCAGTTCTTC,CSASLTGSSYNEQFF
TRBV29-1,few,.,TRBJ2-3,TGCAGCGTTGAAGGGCGGAGCACAGATACGCAGTATTTT,CSVEGRSTDTQYF
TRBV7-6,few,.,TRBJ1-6,TGTGCCAGCAGCTTAGGTCTTAAGAGGAAAAATTCACCCCTCCACTTT,CASSLGLKRKNSPLHF
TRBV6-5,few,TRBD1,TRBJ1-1,TGTGCCAGCAGTGTACTCAGGGGGACCACTGAAGCTTTCTTT,CASSVLRGTTEAFF
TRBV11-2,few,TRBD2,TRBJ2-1,TGTGCCAGCAGCCCCACTAGCGGGGCTAACAATGAGCAGTTCTTC,CASSPTSGANNEQFF
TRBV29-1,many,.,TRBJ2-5,TGCAGCGTTGGTCGCGGTAAAGAGACCCAGTACTTC,CSVGRGKETQYF
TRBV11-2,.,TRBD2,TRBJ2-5,TGTGCCAGCAGCGATCCCGGGGGGGGATATGTGACCCAGTACTTC,CASSDPGGGYVTQYF
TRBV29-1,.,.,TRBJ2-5,TGCAGCCCCCGCCTTGGGGGGACCCAGTACTTC,CSPRLGGTQYF
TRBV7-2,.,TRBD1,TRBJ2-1,TGTGCCAGCAGCCCGAACGCCCTAGGGACAGTGAATGAGCAGTTCTTC,CASSPNALGTVNEQFF
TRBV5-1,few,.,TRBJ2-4,TGCGCCAGCAGCTTGGAGGGATGGGGAACAAGCAAAAACATTCAGTACTTC,CASSLEGWGTSKNIQYF